This T cell receptor beta chain was profiled in a study of beta chain features in type 1 diabetes. In regard to this clone: Its specificity is unknown.

Study-wide points: Type 1 diabetes patients had TCRB CDR3s that were shorter (moderately but significantly so) in all four CD4+ subsets.

Isolated RNA was reverse transcribed in full, so expressed TCRB transcripts were sequenced. Sequenced by immunoSEQ multiplex PCR; TCRdb stores in-frame clones only, minus some. Here the sample spans some 350,000 clones, roughly 13% being singletons. Deletions cut 1 base from V and 8 bases from J, with 15 bases between. Germline lookup yields CDR1 SGHNT and CDR2 YYREEE (reference sequence). CDR3 length: 14 amino acids. This clonotype was obtained from a woman between 18 and 30 years old with type 1 diabetes. The chain couples TRBV5-4 to TRBJ1-2; D is unresolved. The sequencing input was naive CD4+ T cells from blood. Here the CDR3 reads CASSLLAADQGYTF. The CDR3 DNA sequence: TGTGCCAGCAGCTTGTTGGCGGCGGATCAAGGCTACACCTTC.